This T cell receptor beta chain was captured by sequencing in a study of blood T cells in healthy people across ages (dated by TCRdb to about 2015). As for the study more broadly: In model experiments, roughly one uniquely barcoded TCR beta cDNA molecule per two T cells was captured by template switching. To avoid experimental bias, donors of different ages were distributed randomly across sequencing lanes. Age-related changes in TCR beta repertoire diversity were measured in the study by deep sequencing normalized with unique cDNA molecular identifiers. The donors were split into four age groups: young (average around 15 years), middle-aged (more than 35), aged (roughly 68) and long-lived (over 75). Using the same blood draw, the study looked at two additional independent replicas of 1 million unique cDNA reads for two donors, one aged 18 to 30 and the other aged 80 or older. Broader findings and caveats from the paper: The CMV infection status of donors was not known, potentially confounding age-related changes in expanded clonotypes. Observed TCR beta diversity per million T cells fell roughly linearly with age, and a significant reduction was already apparent by age roughly 41. Bulk unsorted PBMC profiling prevented conclusive comparison of naive and antigen-experienced compartments. Total diversity estimates from one million sequenced T cells were considered lower bounds and underestimates. There was a strong correlation between observed TCR beta diversity and the percentage of naive T cells measured by flow cytometry. The long-lived group showed more naive CD4+ T cells, fewer expanded clones and increased TCR diversity than the aged group, suggesting age selection.

The germline V gene encodes CDR1 MNHEY and CDR2 SVGEGT. From its cysteine to its phenylalanine, the CDR3 spans 20 amino acids. The retained sequence is limited to the CDR3, 60 bases, with the frame set at the first base. V has 2 bases trimmed and J has 2 bases trimmed; junction bases matching no gene number 17. As concerns this clonotype: What antigen it recognizes has not been identified. No much larger clone is present one base from it, and per-base qualities are unavailable.

The library was obtained by 5' RACE. Instrument on record: Illumina HiSeq 2500. A second about 7 to 12 cycle PCR used a sample-barcoded 5' primer and a J-beta primer mix. A unique molecular identifier was introduced onto each TCR beta cDNA molecule by a template-switch 5' adaptor carrying 12 random nucleotides. At least 3 million CDR3-containing paired-end reads were obtained from each sample. The Mint cDNA synthesis kit, primed by a TRBC-specific oligonucleotide, was used to synthesize first-strand cDNA from all RNA. Following uracil-DNA glycosylase treatment, all cDNA underwent a first 18-cycle PCR with the universal primers M1SS and BC2_uni_R. The source study handled its data this way. Normalization of each sample was performed by random selection of 1 million high-quality reads, each carrying a distinct molecular identifier. Reads with shared molecular identifiers were discarded instead of being binned into consensus sequences. MiTCR, with a Q25 quality threshold and the strictest error-elimination algorithm, was used for CDR3 identification, clonotype clustering and error correction. A nonparametric unseen species model using Euler transformation provided a lower-bound estimate of total TCR beta diversity. Through fastp at Q25 and MiXCR, TCRdb rebuilt clones from the public reads, retaining in-frame beta chains. All rows with the same CDR3 protein become a single entry with the most common DNA and genes. The V and J calls and clone size come from TCRdb's table, not from the authors' own analysis. The sample has about 1.8 million distinct CDR3 sequences on record, about 49% of them singletons. The top ten hold around 2.1% of the sample.

Systemically healthy Caucasian individuals from Russia, approximately 39 in total and aged about 6 to 90 years, were included as donors. Each donor gave around 9.8 milliliters of peripheral blood, collected into EDTA-treated Vacutainer tubes. PBMCs were isolated by Ficoll-Paque density-gradient centrifugation, with at least 7 million obtained per sample. Total RNA, at least 5 micrograms per sample, was extracted from PBMCs with Trizol reagent. Naive CD45RAhigh/CD27high T cell percentages were measured by flow cytometry on a PBMC aliquot from every donor. Recombination connected TRBV6-2 or TRBV6-3 to TRBJ2-5; the junction holds 10 bases that match TRBD2. Sample: blood. The receptor was isolated from a woman in her thirties or forties in good health. For the CDR3, the sequence is CASSYTDWTSGGAPQETQYF. Here is the DNA: TGTGCCAGCAGTTACACAGATTGGACTAGCGGCGGGGCCCCGCAAGAGACCCAGTACTTC.